A single sample is the source of the 3 T cell receptor beta chains below, sequenced in a study of Graves' ophthalmopathy and Graves' hyperthyroidism. CDR3 regions of TCR beta were amplified from RNA transcripts. Second-round multiplex PCR came after a first-round RT-PCR that employed HTBI primers. TCRdb independently ran MiXCR on the multiplex PCR reads; one entry per CDR3 protein. The data contain roughly 350,000 distinct CDR3 sequences, approximately 18% of them singletons. The sample taken for sequencing was peripheral blood. Source of these receptors: an adult woman with stable Graves' hyperthyroidism.

This clonotype was found many times. The chain uses TRBV6-5 and TRBJ2-2; D ambiguous. CDR1 and CDR2 (germline): MNHEY, SVGAGI. V was shortened by 4 bases and J by 6 bases, with 12 bases between the two germline ends. This CDR3 has 14 amino acids. The CDR3 is CASSSQHTPGELFF. In DNA form, the CDR3 reads TGTGCCAGCAGTTCCCAACATACCCCCGGGGAGCTGTTTTTT.

This clonotype was recorded at least ten times. The V gene is TRBV28, the J gene TRBJ2-7; no clear D. Trimming took off 8 bases at V and 1 base at J, with 9 bases between the two ends. The CDR3 has 12 amino acids. The V gene's germline CDR1 is MDHEN and CDR2 SYDVKM. The CDR3 DNA reads TGTGCCAGCGGCTGGAGATCCTACGAGCAGTACTTC. Its protein product is CASGWRSYEQYF.

The chain recombines TRBV6-1 with TRBJ1-5; maybe TRBD1 (5 bases). Germline V gives CDR1 MNHNS, CDR2 SASEGT. The CDR3 sequence is 15 residues long. Deletions cut 2 bases from V and 4 bases from J, with 12 bases between. CDR3 DNA: TGTGCCAGCAGTGAAACACGACAGTATAATCAGCCCCAGCATTTT. It translates to CASSETRQYNQPQHF.